The sequence of this T cell receptor (beta chain) was determined in a study of OX40 agonist ivuxolimab in advanced cancers. Sequenced by immunoSEQ multiplex PCR; TCRdb stores in-frame clones only, minus some. The repertoire holds 84,000 or so clones, with 94% as singletons. This material consisted of CD4+ or CD8+ T cells sorted from blood, taken in a trial of the OX40 agonist ivuxolimab. This TCR came from an adult with an advanced solid tumor such as melanoma, head and neck, liver or kidney cancer.

The CDR3 loop reads CASSLAIHGDSSYNSPLHF. CDR3 nucleotides: TGTGCCAGCAGCTTAGCGATCCACGGGGACAGCTCCTATAATTCACCCCTCCACTTT. The V and J genes are TRBV7-2 and TRBJ1-6, with 7 nucleotides matching TRBD1. Looked up from germline, CDR1 is SGHTA and CDR2 is FQGNSA. V was pared by 0 bases and J by 0 bases, with 8 bases of the junction left unmatched. The CDR3 is 19 residues long.